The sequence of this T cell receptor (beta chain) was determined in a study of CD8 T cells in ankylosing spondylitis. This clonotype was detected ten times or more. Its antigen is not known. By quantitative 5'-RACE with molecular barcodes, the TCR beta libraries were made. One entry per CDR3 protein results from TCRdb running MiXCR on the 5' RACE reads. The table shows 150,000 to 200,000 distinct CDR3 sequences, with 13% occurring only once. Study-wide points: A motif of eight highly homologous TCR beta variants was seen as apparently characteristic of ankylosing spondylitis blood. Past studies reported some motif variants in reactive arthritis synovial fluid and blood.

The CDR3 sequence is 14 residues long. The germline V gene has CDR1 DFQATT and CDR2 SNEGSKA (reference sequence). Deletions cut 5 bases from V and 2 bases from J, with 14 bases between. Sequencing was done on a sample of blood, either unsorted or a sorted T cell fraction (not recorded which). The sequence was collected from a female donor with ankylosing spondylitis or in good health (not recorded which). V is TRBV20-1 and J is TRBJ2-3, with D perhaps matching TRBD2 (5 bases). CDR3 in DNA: TGCAGTGCTTCCCGTCAGCGGAACACAGATACGCAGTATTTT. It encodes CSASRQRNTDTQYF.